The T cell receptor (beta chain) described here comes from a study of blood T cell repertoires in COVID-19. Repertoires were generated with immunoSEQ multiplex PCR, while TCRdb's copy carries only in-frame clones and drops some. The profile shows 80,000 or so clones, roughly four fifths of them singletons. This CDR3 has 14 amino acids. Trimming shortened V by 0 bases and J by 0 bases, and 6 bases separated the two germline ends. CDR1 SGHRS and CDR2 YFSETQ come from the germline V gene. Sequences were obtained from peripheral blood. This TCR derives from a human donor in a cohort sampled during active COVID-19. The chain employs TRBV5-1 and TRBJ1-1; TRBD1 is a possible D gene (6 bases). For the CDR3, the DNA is TGCGCCAGCAGCTTGGGGACAGTGAACACTGAAGCTTTCTTT. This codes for CASSLGTVNTEAFF.